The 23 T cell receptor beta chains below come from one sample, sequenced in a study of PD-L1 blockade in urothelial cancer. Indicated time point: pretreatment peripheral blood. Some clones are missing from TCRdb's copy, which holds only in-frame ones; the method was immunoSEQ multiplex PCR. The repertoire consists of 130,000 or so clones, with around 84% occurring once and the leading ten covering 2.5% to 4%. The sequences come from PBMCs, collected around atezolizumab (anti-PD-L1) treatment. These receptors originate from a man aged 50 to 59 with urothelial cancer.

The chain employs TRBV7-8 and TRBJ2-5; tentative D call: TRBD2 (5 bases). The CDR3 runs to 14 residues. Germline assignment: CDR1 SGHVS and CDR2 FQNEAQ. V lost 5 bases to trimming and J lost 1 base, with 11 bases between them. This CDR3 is CASSPRLFQETQYF. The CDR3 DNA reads TGTGCCAGCAGCCCCCGACTATTCCAAGAGACCCAGTACTTC.

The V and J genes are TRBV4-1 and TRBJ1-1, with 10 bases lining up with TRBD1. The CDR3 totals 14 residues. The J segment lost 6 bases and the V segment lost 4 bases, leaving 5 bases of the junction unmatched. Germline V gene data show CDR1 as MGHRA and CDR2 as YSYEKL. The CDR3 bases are TGCGCCAGCAGCCTTACGGACAGGGGGTCTGAAGCTTTCTTT. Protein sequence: CASSLTDRGSEAFF.

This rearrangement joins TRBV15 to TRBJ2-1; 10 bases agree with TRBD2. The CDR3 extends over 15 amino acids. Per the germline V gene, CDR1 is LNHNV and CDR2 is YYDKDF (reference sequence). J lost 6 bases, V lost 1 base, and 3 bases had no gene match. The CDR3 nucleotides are TGTGCCACCAGCAGAGCTAGCGGGAGTCTCAATGAGCAGTTCTTC. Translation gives CATSRASGSLNEQFF.

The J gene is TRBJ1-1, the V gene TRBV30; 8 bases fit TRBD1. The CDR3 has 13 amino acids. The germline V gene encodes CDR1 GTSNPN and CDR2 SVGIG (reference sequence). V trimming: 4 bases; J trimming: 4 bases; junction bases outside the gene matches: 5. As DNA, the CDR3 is TGTGCCTGGATCTTCGGGACAGGCACTGAAGCTTTCTTT. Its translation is CAWIFGTGTEAFF.

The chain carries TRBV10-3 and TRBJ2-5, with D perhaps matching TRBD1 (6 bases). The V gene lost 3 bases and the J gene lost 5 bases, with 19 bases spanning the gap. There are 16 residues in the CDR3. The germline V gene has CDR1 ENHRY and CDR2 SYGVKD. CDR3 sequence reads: CAISDNLQGRRETQYF. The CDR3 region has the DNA TGTGCCATCAGTGATAATTTACAGGGTAGGCGGGAGACCCAGTACTTC.

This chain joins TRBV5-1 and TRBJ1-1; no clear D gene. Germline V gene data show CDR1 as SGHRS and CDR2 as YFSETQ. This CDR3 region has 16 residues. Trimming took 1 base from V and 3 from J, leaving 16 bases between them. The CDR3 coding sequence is TGCGCCAGCAGCTTGAATCGAGCGTTTGCAGACACTGAAGCTTTCTTT. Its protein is CASSLNRAFADTEAFF.

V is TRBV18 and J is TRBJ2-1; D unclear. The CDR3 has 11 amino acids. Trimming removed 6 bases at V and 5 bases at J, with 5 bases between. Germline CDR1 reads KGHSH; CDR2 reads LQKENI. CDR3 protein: CASSLNNEQFF. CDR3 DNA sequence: TGTGCCAGCTCTCTAAACAATGAGCAGTTCTTC.

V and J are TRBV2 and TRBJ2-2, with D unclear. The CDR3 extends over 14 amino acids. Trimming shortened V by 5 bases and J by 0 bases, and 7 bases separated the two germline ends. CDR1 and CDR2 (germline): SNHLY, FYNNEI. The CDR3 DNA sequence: TGTGCCAGCAGTCCAGCGTCGAACACCGGGGAGCTGTTTTTT. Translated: CASSPASNTGELFF.

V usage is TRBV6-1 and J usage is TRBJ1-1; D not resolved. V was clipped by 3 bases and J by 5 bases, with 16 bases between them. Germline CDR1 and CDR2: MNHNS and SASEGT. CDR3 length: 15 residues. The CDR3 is CASSDWTGGRTEAFF. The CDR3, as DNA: TGTGCCAGCAGTGATTGGACGGGAGGTCGGACTGAAGCTTTCTTT.

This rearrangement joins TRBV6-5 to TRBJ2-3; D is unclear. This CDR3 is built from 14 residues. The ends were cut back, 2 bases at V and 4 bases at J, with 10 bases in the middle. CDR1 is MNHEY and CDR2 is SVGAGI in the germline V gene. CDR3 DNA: TGTGCCAGCAGTTACGTCAGTTTGGCAGATACGCAGTATTTT. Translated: CASSYVSLADTQYF.

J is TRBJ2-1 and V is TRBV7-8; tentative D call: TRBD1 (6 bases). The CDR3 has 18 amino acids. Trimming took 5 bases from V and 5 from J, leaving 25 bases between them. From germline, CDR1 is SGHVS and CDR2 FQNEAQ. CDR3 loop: CASSPTERGSVIDNEQFF. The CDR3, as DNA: TGTGCCAGCAGCCCTACCGAAAGGGGGTCTGTGATCGACAATGAGCAGTTCTTC.

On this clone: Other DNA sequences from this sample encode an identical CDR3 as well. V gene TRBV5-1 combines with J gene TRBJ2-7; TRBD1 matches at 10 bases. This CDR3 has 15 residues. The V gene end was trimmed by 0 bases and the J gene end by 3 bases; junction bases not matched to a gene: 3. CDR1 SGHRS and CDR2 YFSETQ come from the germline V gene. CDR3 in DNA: TGCGCCAGCAGCTTGGGGGACAGGGGTGGCTACGAGCAGTACTTC. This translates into CASSLGDRGGYEQYF.

The CDR3 bases are TGTGCCAGCAGCTTCGGACAGGACTACGAGCAGTACTTC. Its protein product is CASSFGQDYEQYF. The chain joins TRBV7-8 to TRBJ2-7, with 7 bases matching TRBD1. V was pared by 3 bases and J by 3 bases, with 2 bases of the junction left unmatched. Germline V gene data show CDR1 as SGHVS and CDR2 as FQNEAQ. This CDR3 is built from 13 residues.

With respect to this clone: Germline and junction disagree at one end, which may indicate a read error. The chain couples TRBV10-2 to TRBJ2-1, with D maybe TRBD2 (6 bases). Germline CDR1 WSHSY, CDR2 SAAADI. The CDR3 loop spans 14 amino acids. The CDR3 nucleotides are TGCGCCAGCAGGGAGTACCTAGCGAACAATGAGCAGTTCTTC. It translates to CASREYLANNEQFF.

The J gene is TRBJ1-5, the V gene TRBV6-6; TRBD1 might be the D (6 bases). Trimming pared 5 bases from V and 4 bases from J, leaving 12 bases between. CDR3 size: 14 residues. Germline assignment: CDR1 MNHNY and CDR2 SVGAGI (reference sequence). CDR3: CASSIDRRNQPQHF. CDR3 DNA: TGTGCCAGCAGTATCGACAGGAGGAATCAGCCCCAGCATTTT.

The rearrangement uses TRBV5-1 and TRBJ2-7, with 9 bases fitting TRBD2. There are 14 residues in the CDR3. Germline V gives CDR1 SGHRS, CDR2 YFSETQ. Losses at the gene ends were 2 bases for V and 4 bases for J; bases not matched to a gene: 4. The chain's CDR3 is CASSLWREGYEQYF. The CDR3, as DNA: TGCGCCAGCAGCTTATGGCGGGAGGGTTACGAGCAGTACTTC.

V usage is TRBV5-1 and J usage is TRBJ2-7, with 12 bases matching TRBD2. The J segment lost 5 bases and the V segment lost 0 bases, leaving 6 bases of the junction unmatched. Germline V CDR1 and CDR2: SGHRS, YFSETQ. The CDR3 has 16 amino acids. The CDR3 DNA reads TGCGCCAGCAGCTTGGTCGCAGGACTAGCGGGAAACGAGCAGTACTTC. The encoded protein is CASSLVAGLAGNEQYF.

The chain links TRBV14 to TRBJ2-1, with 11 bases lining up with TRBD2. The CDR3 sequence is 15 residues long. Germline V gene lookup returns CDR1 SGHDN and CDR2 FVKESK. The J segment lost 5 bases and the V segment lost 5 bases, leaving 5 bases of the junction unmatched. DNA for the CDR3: TGTGCCAGCAGCGCGCTAGCGGGAGGCCACAATGAGCAGTTCTTC. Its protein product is CASSALAGGHNEQFF. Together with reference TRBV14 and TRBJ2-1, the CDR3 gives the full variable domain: EAGVTQFPSHSVIEKGQTVTLRCDPISGHDNLYWYRRVMGKEIKFLLHFVKESKQDESGMPNNRFLAERTGGTYSTLKVQPAELEDSGVYFCASSALAGGHNEQFFGPGTRLTVL.

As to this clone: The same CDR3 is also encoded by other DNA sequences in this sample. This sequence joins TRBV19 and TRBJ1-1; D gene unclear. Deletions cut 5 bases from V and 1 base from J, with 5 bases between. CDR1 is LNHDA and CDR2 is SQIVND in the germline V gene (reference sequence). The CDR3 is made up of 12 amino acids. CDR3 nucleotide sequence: TGTGCCAGTAGTCCCTCGAACACTGAAGCTTTCTTT. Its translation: CASSPSNTEAFF.

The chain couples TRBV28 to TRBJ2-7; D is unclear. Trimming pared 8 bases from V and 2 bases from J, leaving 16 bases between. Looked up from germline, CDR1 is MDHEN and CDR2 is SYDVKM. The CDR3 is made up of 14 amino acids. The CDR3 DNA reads TGTGCCAGCCGTGCTGGAGTCCCTCCCTACGAGCAGTACTTC. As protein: CASRAGVPPYEQYF.

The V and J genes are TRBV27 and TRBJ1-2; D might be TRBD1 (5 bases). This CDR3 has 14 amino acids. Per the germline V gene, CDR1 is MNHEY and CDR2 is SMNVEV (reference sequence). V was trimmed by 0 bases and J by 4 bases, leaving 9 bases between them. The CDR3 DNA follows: TGTGCCAGCAGTTTATCCACCGGGGGCTATGGCTACACCTTC. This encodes CASSLSTGGYGYTF.

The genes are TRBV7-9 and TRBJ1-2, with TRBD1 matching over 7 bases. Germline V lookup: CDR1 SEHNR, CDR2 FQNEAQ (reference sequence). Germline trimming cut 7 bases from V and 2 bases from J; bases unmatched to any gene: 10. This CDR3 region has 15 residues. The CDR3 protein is CASTSGQLRNYGYTF. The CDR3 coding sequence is TGTGCCAGCACCTCGGGACAGCTGAGGAACTATGGCTACACCTTC.

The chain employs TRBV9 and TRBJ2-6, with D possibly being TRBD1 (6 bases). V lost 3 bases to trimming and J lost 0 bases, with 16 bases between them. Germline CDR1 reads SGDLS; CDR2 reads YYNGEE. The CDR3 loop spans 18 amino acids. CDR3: CASSARGQSPSGANVLTF. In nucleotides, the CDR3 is TGTGCCAGCAGCGCGCGCGGACAGTCTCCCTCTGGGGCCAACGTCCTGACTTTC.